This entry concerns a single T cell receptor beta chain. Germline CDR1 is MNHEY and CDR2 is SVGEGT. V lost 11 bases to trimming and J lost 4 bases, with 17 bases between them. CDR3 length equals 13 residues. MiXCR, applied by TCRdb to the RT-PCR reads, yields one record per CDR3 protein. The sample holds about 680,000 distinct CDR3 sequences, 14% seen once. Material: memory CD4+ T cells from blood. The gene calls are TRBV6-2 or TRBV6-3 and TRBJ1-1; D is perhaps TRBD1 (5 bases). The TCR was taken from a female donor in good health, serving as a healthy control. The CDR3 protein is CAGARVASTEAFF. CDR3 nucleotide sequence: TGTGCCGGGGCCCGGGTGGCAAGCACTGAAGCTTTCTTT.